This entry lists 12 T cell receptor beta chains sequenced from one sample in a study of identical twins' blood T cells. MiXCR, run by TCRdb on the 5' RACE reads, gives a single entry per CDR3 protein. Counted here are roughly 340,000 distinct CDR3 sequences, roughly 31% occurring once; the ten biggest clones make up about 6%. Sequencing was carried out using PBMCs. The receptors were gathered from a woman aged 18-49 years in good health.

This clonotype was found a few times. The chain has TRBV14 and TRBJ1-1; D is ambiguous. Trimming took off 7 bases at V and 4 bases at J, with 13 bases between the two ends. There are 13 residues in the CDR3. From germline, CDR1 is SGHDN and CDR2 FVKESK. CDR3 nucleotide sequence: TGTGCCAGCACCGGCGCCCCTCGCACTGAAGCTTTCTTT. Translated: CASTGAPRTEAFF. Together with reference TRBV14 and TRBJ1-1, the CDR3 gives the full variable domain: EAGVTQFPSHSVIEKGQTVTLRCDPISGHDNLYWYRRVMGKEIKFLLHFVKESKQDESGMPNNRFLAERTGGTYSTLKVQPAELEDSGVYFCASTGAPRTEAFFGQGTRLTVV.

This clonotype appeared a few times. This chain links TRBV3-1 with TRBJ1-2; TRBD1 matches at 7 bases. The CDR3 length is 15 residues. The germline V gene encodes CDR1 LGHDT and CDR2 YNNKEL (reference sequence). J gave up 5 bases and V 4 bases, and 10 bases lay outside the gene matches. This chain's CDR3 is CASSLTLDREYGYTF. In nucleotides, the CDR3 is TGTGCCAGCAGCCTCACCTTAGACAGGGAGTATGGCTACACCTTC.

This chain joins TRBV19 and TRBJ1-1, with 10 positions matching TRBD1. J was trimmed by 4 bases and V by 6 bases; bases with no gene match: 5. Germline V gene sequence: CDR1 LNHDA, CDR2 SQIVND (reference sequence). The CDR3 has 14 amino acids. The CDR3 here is CASSMGQGSTEAFF. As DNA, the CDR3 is TGTGCCAGTAGCATGGGACAGGGGAGCACTGAAGCTTTCTTT.

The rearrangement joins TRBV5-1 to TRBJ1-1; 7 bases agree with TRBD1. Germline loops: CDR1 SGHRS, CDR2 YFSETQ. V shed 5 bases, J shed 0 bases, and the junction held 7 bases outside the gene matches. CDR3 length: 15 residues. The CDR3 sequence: CASSRRTGLNTEAFF. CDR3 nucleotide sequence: TGCGCCAGCAGTCGAAGGACAGGCCTGAACACTGAAGCTTTCTTT.

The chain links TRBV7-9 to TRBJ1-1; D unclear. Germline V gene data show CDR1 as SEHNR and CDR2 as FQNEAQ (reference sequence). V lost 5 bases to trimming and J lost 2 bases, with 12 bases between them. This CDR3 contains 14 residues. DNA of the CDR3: TGTGCCAGCAGCCCCTCGGGCAGAAACACTGAAGCTTTCTTT. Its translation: CASSPSGRNTEAFF.

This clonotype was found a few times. In DNA, the CDR3 is TGTGCCAGCAGTGAGGATAGCGGGGGGTCCGATTCTTACAATGAGCAGTTCTTC. Its translation is CASSEDSGGSDSYNEQFF. This rearrangement joins TRBV2 to TRBJ2-1; 10 bases line up with TRBD2. The CDR3 consists of 18 residues. With V trimmed by 3 bases and J by 4 bases, 12 bases remained unmatched. The germline V gene has CDR1 SNHLY and CDR2 FYNNEI.

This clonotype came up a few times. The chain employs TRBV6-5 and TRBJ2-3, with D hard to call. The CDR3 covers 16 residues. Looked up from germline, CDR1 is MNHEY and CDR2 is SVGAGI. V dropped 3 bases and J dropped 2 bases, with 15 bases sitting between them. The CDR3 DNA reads TGTGCCAGCAGTTATCGCCCTGACGGTACCACAGATACGCAGTATTTT. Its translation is CASSYRPDGTTDTQYF.

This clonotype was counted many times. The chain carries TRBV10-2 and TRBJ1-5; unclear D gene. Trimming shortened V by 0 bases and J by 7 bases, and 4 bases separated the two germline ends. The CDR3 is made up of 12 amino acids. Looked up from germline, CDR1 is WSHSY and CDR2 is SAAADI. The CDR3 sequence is CASSESPQPQHF. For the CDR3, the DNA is TGCGCCAGCAGTGAGTCCCCCCAGCCCCAGCATTTT.

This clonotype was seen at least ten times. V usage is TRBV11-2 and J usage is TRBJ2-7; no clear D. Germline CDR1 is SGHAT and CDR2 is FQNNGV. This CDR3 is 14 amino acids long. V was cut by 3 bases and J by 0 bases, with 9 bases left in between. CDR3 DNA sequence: TGTGCCAGCAGCTTCGGTACGGGCTCCTACGAGCAGTACTTC. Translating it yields CASSFGTGSYEQYF.

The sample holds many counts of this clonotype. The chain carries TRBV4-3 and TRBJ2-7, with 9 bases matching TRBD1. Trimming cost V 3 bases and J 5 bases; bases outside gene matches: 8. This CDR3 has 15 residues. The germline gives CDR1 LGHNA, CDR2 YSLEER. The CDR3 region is CASSQWDRASDEQYF. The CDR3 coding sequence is TGCGCCAGCAGCCAGTGGGACAGGGCGAGCGACGAGCAGTACTTC.

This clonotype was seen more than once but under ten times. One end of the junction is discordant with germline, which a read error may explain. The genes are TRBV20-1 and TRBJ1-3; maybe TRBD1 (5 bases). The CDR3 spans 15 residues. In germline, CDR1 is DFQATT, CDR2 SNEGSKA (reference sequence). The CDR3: CSARAAGGPGNTIYF. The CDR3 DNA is TGCAGTGCTAGAGCCGCTGGGGGACCTGGCAACACCATATATTTT.

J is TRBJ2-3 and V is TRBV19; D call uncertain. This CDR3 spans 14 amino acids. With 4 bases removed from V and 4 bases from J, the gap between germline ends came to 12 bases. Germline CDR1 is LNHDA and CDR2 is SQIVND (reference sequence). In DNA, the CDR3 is TGTGCCAGTAGTACATTAAGGACCGCAGATACGCAGTATTTT. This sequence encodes CASSTLRTADTQYF.